This TCR beta chain derives from a study of blood T cell repertoires in COVID-19 (dated by TCRdb to the early 2020s). About the full investigation: The collaborator samples originated in the United States, Italy and Spain and spanned the acute and convalescent phases of COVID-19. Sample metadata almost always included a de-identified subject ID, COVID-19 status, age in years and sex. The material from the prospective study consisted of cDNA or gDNA derived from T cells, B-cell-depleted T cells, or PBMCs. Where available, HLA class I and class II types were taken from metadata supplied by the sample provider and were not determined by assay-based typing. A freely available public database, intended as a resource for researchers studying the immune response to SARS-CoV-2, is where the repertoires were released. The samples were drawn from the first 160 participants of the ongoing ImmuneRACE study and from over 950 subjects provided by 6 global collaborators. Deeply sampled blood TCRbeta repertoires from subjects exposed to, actively infected with, or recovered from COVID-19 were included in the dataset.

Participants in the prospective study were aged about 18 to 95 years, lived in about two dozen United States geographic areas, and enrolled through a virtual design. In the prospective study, cohorts were assigned on the basis of participant-reported clinical history obtained from a screening survey and a study questionnaire. In the prospective study, mobile phlebotomists collected whole blood, serum and a nasopharyngeal or oropharyngeal swab from each participant. Additional blood draws and questionnaires over an approximately two-month period could optionally be provided by prospective study participants. Before DNA extraction, prospective study blood samples were shipped either frozen or at room temperature. TCRbeta CDR3 regions were amplified from genomic DNA using the immunoSEQ Assay, a bias-controlled multiplex PCR. Turning to the authors' computational methods: Within the assay, amplification of reference gene primers was used to estimate how many nucleated cells each sample contained. To quantify the absolute abundance of each unique TCRbeta CDR3 rearrangement, sequence reads were collapsed and filtered. Productive Simpson clonality was computed per sample as the square root of Simpson's diversity index over productive rearrangements. Sourced from immuneACCESS, this table was stored by TCRdb with only in-frame sequences that have V and J called. A share of the clones is absent; for the studies checked, an unresolved V gene accounts for under half, and the remainder has no known explanation. V, J and clone size are taken as reported in that table, and D and trimming were inferred from the DNA itself. The sample table lists around 230,000 clones, around 89% of them with a count of one. The top ten hold roughly 2.4% of the sample.

Here is what the overall study found, with its caveats: Clinical and demographic metadata were provided uncurated, with the amount varying by source and participant.

Details on this clone: Its binding antigen is unknown. No base-level quality is on record; no much larger clone is a single base apart.

Here V drops 4 bases and J drops 7 bases, and the junction holds 5 bases not matched to any gene. CDR3 length: 14 amino acids, cysteine to phenylalanine. Here the CDR3 DNA is all that survives: 42 bases in frame from base 1. The germline V gene (reference sequence) specifies SEHNR as CDR1 and FQNEAQ as CDR2. This TCR came from a middle-aged woman with acute COVID-19. The sequencing input was PBMCs or T cells enriched from blood (not recorded which). The V gene is TRBV7-9 and the J gene is TRBJ1-2; 11 bases in the middle match TRBD1. The CDR3 here reads CASSSSGTGGGYTF. Read as DNA, the sequence is TGTGCCAGCAGCTCGTCCGGGACAGGGGGTGGCTACACCTTC.